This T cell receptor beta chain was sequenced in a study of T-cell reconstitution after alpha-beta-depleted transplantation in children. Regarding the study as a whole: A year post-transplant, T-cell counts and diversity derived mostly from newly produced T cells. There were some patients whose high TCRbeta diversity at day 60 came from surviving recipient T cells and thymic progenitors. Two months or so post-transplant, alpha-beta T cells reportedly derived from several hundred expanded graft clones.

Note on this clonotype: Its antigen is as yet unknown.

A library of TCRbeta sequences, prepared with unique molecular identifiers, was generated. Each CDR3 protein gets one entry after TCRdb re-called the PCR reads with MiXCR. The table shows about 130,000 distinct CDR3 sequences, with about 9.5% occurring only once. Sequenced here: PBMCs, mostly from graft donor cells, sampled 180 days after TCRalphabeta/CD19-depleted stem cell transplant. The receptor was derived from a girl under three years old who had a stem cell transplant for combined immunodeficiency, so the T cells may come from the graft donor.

CDR3 DNA: TGTGCCAGCAGCGAAGGACTCTCAACCCGTAAAAACATTCAGTACTTC. Residues: CASSEGLSTRKNIQYF. The genes are TRBV7-2 and TRBJ2-4, with D perhaps TRBD2 (5 bases). The ends were cut back, 5 bases at V and 4 bases at J, with 18 bases in the middle. The CDR3 sequence is 16 residues long. The germline V gene has CDR1 SGHTA and CDR2 FQGNSA.